These T cell receptor beta chains were read from a single sample in a study of a mutant IDH1 vaccine in newly diagnosed glioma. TCRdb's copy holds only in-frame clones and misses some; the assay was immunoSEQ multiplex PCR. Here the sample spans more than 50,000 clones, 80% being singletons. Which antigens these TCRs recognize remains unknown. The specimen comprised PBMCs, sampled from a glioma patient whose treatment included an IDH1 peptide vaccine. These TCRs come from a man between 45 and 60 years old with glioma. CDR3s include the opening cysteine and the closing phenylalanine or tryptophan. D genes are given only for firm matches. The size entry is marked missing in some rows and otherwise reads once, few, many or a size class.

TRBV6-5	TRBJ2-3	NA	NA	CASSTQGFGTDTQYF	TGTGCCAGCAGTACCCAAGGATTCGGCACAGATACGCAGTATTTT
TRBV6-5	TRBJ1-6	NA	NA	CASRGVGSPLHF	TGTGCCAGCAGAGGGGTGGGTTCACCCCTCCACTTT
TRBV6-5	TRBJ1-3	NA	once	CASRDLSSGNTIYF	TGTGCCAGCAGAGACCTCTCCTCTGGAAACACCATATATTTT
TRBV5-1	TRBJ2-2	NA	NA	CASSLKSDSYTGELFF	TGCGCCAGCAGCTTAAAGTCGGACAGCTACACCGGGGAGCTGTTTTTT
TRBV30	TRBJ2-5	TRBD1	NA	CAWGMGQATQYF	TGTGCCTGGGGCATGGGACAGGCGACCCAGTACTTC
TRBV6-5	TRBJ1-1	NA	NA	CASTKNWGAQIEAFF	TGTGCCAGCACCAAGAATTGGGGGGCGCAGATTGAAGCTTTCTTT
TRBV4-1	TRBJ2-4	NA	NA	CASSQGPLRGLAKNIQYF	TGCGCCAGCAGCCAAGGGCCCTTAAGGGGCTTAGCCAAAAACATTCAGTACTTC
TRBV7-9	TRBJ2-1	NA	NA	CASSYGRGGSYNEQFF	TGTGCCAGCAGCTACGGCAGGGGTGGATCCTACAATGAGCAGTTCTTC
TRBV7-2	TRBJ1-3	NA	NA	CASSLGTDPGNTIYF	TGTGCCAGCAGCTTAGGTACCGATCCTGGAAACACCATATATTTT
TRBV5-6	TRBJ2-7	NA	NA	CASSRTRDHEQYF	TGTGCCAGCAGCCGTACCAGGGACCACGAGCAGTACTTC
TRBV28	TRBJ1-4	NA	NA	CASSERGRGGNEKLFF	TGTGCCAGCTCCGAGAGGGGTCGAGGCGGTAATGAAAAACTGTTTTTT
TRBV14	TRBJ2-2	TRBD1	NA	CASSRHYRGAGELFF	TGTGCCAGCAGCCGGCATTACAGGGGAGCGGGGGAGCTGTTTTTT
TRBV5-6	TRBJ2-5	TRBD1	NA	CASSLTDRGRELETQYF	TGTGCCAGCAGCTTGACAGACAGGGGGCGAGAACTAGAGACCCAGTACTTC
TRBV15	TRBJ1-3	NA	NA	CATSRGPLYSGNTIYF	TGTGCCACCAGCAGGGGACCCTTATACTCTGGAAACACCATATATTTT
TRBV4-1	TRBJ2-1	TRBD2	NA	CASSHPGGYLYNEQFF	TGCGCCAGCAGCCACCCCGGGGGGTATCTCTACAATGAGCAGTTCTTC
TRBV27	TRBJ1-6	TRBD1	NA	CASSLSEGQGASPLHF	TGTGCCAGCAGTTTATCGGAGGGACAGGGGGCTTCACCCCTCCACTTT
TRBV14	TRBJ1-1	NA	once	CASSQTARNTEAFF	TGTGCCAGCAGCCAAACAGCCCGGAACACTGAAGCTTTCTTT
TRBV10-3	TRBJ1-2	NA	NA	CAISEFQTGYGYTF	TGTGCCATCAGTGAGTTCCAGACAGGCTATGGCTACACCTTC
TRBV14	TRBJ1-2	TRBD1	NA	CASRLSGGLESNYGYTF	TGTGCCAGCCGCTTATCAGGGGGCCTCGAGTCTAACTATGGCTACACCTTC
TRBV11-3	TRBJ2-7	NA	once	CAGKSLYEQYF	TGTGCTGGAAAGAGTTTGTACGAGCAGTACTTC
TRBV7-9	TRBJ2-4	TRBD1	once	CASSFTGAAKNIQYF	TGTGCCAGCAGCTTCACAGGGGCGGCCAAAAACATTCAGTACTTC
TRBV5-5	TRBJ1-5	TRBD1	NA	CASSLGQGDDQPQHF	TGTGCCAGCAGCTTGGGACAGGGTGATGATCAGCCCCAGCATTTT
TRBV6-1	TRBJ2-1	TRBD2	NA	CASSEFVRAGGHNEQFF	TGTGCCAGCAGTGAATTTGTTAGGGCGGGAGGGCACAATGAGCAGTTCTTC
TRBV2	TRBJ1-1	NA	once	CASGVDSLNTEAFF	TGTGCCAGCGGCGTTGACAGCCTGAACACTGAAGCTTTCTTT